This record concerns one TCR beta chain sequence. Its cognate antigen is unknown. PCR involved 60 Vbeta and 13 Jbeta primers. Original analysis: It was a later analysis that counted roughly 80 million unique TCR beta chains, of which 8.5 million to 12 million were shared. Data came from immunoSEQ multiplex PCR; TCRdb stores just in-frame clones and leaves some out. From that table come the V and J calls and clone size; the DNA was used to work out D and trimming. The table shows 98,000 or so clones, with 75% to 80% occurring only once. The entry originates in a study of cytomegalovirus exposure and HLA in healthy donors. Germline V CDR1 and CDR2: KGHSH, LQKENI. The CDR3 covers 15 residues. Trimming removed 6 bases from V and 5 bases from J; junction bases left unmatched: 10. Study outcomes and limitations: Only CMV serostatus was available as immune exposure information. Per a later analysis, approximately 16,000 TCR beta sequences showed association with HLA alleles at 0.05 false discovery rate.

This rearrangement joins TRBV18 to TRBJ1-2; TRBD1 matches at 9 bases. The sequenced sample was PBMCs. The source is a man aged 55 to 69 in good health and CMV-seropositive. CDR3 coding DNA: TGTGCCAGCTCCCCCCCGGCCGGGACAGGGTATGGCTACACCTTC. This codes for CASSPPAGTGYGYTF.